A single sample is the source of the 9 T cell receptor beta chains below, sequenced in a study of blood T cell repertoires in COVID-19. Sequencing used immunoSEQ multiplex PCR; TCRdb keeps in-frame clones, though not all of them. This table has hundreds of thousands of clones, roughly 90% appearing once. The sample comprised peripheral blood. The receptors derive from a man between 18 and 29 years old with COVID-19, enrolled during active disease.

V usage is TRBV18 and J usage is TRBJ2-7; D not certain. CDR3 length equals 11 residues. Germline assignment: CDR1 KGHSH and CDR2 LQKENI. V was pared by 5 bases and J by 4 bases, with 6 bases between. The CDR3 nucleotides read TGTGCCAGCTCAACAAGTTACGAGCAGTACTTC. Protein: CASSTSYEQYF.

V is TRBV12-3 or TRBV12-4 and J is TRBJ2-7; D is unclear. The CDR3 runs 12 residues. V was clipped by 2 bases and J by 5 bases, with 7 bases between them. CDR3 protein: CASSLTRNEQYF. CDR3 in DNA: TGTGCCAGCAGTTTAACGCGCAACGAGCAGTACTTC.

The chain couples TRBV18 to TRBJ1-1; a possible D gene is TRBD1 (5 bases). Trimming cost V 3 bases and J 6 bases, with 14 bases left between them. CDR1 is KGHSH, CDR2 LQKENI, per germline. The CDR3 sequence is 14 residues long. CDR3 residues: CASSPRDRGAEAFF. The DNA of the CDR3 is TGTGCCAGCTCACCCCGGGACCGGGGGGCTGAAGCTTTCTTT.

The genes are TRBV3-1 (or the pseudogene TRBV3-2) and TRBJ1-6; 10 bases fit TRBD1. This CDR3 comprises 16 residues. Germline lookup yields CDR1 LGHDT and CDR2 YNNKEL (reference sequence). The ends lost 0 bases at V and 8 bases at J; junction bases unmatched: 4. The CDR3 loop is CASSQDRDRGYSPLHF. As DNA, the CDR3 is TGTGCCAGCAGCCAAGATCGGGACAGGGGTTATTCACCCCTCCACTTT.

Only one count was recorded for this clone. The genes are TRBV25-1 and TRBJ2-1; possibly TRBD1 for D (6 bases). V was trimmed by 4 bases and J by 4 bases, leaving 14 bases between them. This CDR3 is built from 15 residues. Germline loops: CDR1 MGHDK, CDR2 SYGVNS. Here the CDR3 DNA reads TGTGCCAGCAGTGGATCCGGGACAAGGTACAATGAGCAGTTCTTC. It is translated as CASSGSGTRYNEQFF.

V usage is TRBV28 and J usage is TRBJ2-1; D perhaps matches TRBD2 (5 bases). Between the trimmed V and J ends, which lost 6 bases and 9 bases, there was a span of 15 bases. CDR3 length: 13 residues. In germline, CDR1 is MDHEN, CDR2 SYDVKM. CDR3 in amino acids: CASSLSYTSEQFF. The CDR3 bases are TGTGCCAGCAGCCTCAGTTACACTAGTGAGCAGTTCTTC.

The gene calls are TRBV30 and TRBJ2-1; D remains unclear. The V gene's germline CDR1 is GTSNPN and CDR2 SVGIG (reference sequence). The CDR3 loop spans 11 amino acids. The V end was cut by 3 bases, the J end by 8 bases, with 8 bases between. In DNA form, the CDR3 reads TGTGCCTGGAGGAGGTGGGATGAGCAGTTCTTC. Its translation: CAWRRWDEQFF.

The rearrangement uses TRBV24-1 and TRBJ2-1, with 8 bases aligning to TRBD2. The germline V gene has CDR1 KGHDR and CDR2 SFDVKD. V lost 12 bases, J lost 0 bases, and 9 bases stayed unmatched. There are 15 residues in the CDR3. DNA for the CDR3: TGTGCCGCGAGTAAGAGCGGGAGCTCCTACAATGAGCAGTTCTTC. Amino acid sequence: CAASKSGSSYNEQFF.

This clone was recorded once. The chain has TRBV11-2 and TRBJ2-3; 11 nucleotides agree with TRBD2. In germline, CDR1 is SGHAT, CDR2 FQNNGV. The J segment lost 3 bases and the V segment lost 1 base, leaving 9 bases of the junction unmatched. CDR3 length equals 18 residues. In DNA form, the CDR3 reads TGTGCCAGCAGCTTAGTTTTGCGTAGCGGGGGGGCAACAGATACGCAGTATTTT. It is translated as CASSLVLRSGGATDTQYF. Together with reference TRBV11-2 and TRBJ2-3, the CDR3 gives the full variable domain: EAGVAQSPRYKIIEKRQSVAFWCNPISGHATLYWYQQILGQGPKLLIQFQNNGVVDDSQLPKDRFSAERLKGVDSTLKIQPAKLEDSAVYLCASSLVLRSGGATDTQYFGPGTRLTVL.